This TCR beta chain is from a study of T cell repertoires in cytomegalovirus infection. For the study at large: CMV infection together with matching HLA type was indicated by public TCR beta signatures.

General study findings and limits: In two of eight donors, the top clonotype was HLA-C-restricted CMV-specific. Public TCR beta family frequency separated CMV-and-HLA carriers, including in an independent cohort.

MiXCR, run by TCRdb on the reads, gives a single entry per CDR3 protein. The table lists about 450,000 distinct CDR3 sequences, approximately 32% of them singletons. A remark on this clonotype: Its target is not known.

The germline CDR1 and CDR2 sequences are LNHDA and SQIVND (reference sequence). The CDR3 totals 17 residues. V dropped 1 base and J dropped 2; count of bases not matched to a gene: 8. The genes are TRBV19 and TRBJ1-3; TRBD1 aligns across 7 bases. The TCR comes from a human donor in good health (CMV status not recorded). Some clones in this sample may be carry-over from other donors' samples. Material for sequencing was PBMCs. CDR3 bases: TGTGCCAGTAGTATAGTGGCGTGGGGGACAGCTGGAAACACCATATATTTT. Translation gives CASSIVAWGTAGNTIYF.